These T cell receptor beta chains were read from a single sample in a study of blood T cell repertoires in COVID-19. Assay used: immunoSEQ multiplex PCR; TCRdb lists only in-frame clones, some missing. Here the sample spans about 200,000 clones, more than 70% being singletons. Sequencing input: peripheral blood. The receptors derive from a woman aged 40-49 years who had recovered from COVID-19. Each CDR3 is given with its conserved first and last residue. The order of the fields is V gene, clone size, D gene, J gene, CDR3 DNA, CDR3 protein. A D gene is named only where the DNA matches it firmly. Size tells how often a clone was seen (once, few, many) or the class of an expanded clone, and some rows leave it out.

v_gene: TRBV15; abundance: .; d_gene: .; j_gene: TRBJ1-4; CDR3nt: TGTGCCACCAGCGGAGAGCTAATGTCTAATGAAAAACTGTTTTTT; CDR3aa: CATSGELMSNEKLFF
v_gene: TRBV24-1; abundance: .; d_gene: TRBD2; j_gene: TRBJ2-1; CDR3nt: TGTGCCACCAGTGACCGGGTTCTATCTGGGACTACCTACAATGAGCAGTTCTTC; CDR3aa: CATSDRVLSGTTYNEQFF
v_gene: TRBV10-3; abundance: few; d_gene: TRBD1; j_gene: TRBJ1-5; CDR3nt: TGTGCCATCAGGACAGGGGAGCCGGCTCAGCCCCAGCATTTT; CDR3aa: CAIRTGEPAQPQHF
v_gene: TRBV19; abundance: .; d_gene: .; j_gene: TRBJ2-6; CDR3nt: TGTGCCAGTAGACGGGGCTCTGGGGCCAACGTCCTGACTTTC; CDR3aa: CASRRGSGANVLTF
v_gene: TRBV19; abundance: .; d_gene: .; j_gene: TRBJ2-2; CDR3nt: TGTGCCAGTAGTATCGTGTCGGGAGTAACCGGGGAGCTGTTTTTT; CDR3aa: CASSIVSGVTGELFF
v_gene: TRBV6-2/TRBV6-3; abundance: .; d_gene: TRBD1; j_gene: TRBJ1-1; CDR3nt: TGTGCCAGCAGTAAGGCGACAGGGTTTGTTCCCATGAACACTGAAGCTTTCTTT; CDR3aa: CASSKATGFVPMNTEAFF
v_gene: TRBV6-5; abundance: .; d_gene: .; j_gene: TRBJ2-5; CDR3nt: TGTGCCAGCAGTATCAGGGTGAAGGGAGAGACCCAGTACTTC; CDR3aa: CASSIRVKGETQYF
v_gene: TRBV6-5; abundance: once; d_gene: TRBD1; j_gene: TRBJ1-6; CDR3nt: TGTGCCAGCAGAACAGGGGGCGGGTATAATTCACCCCTCCACTTT; CDR3aa: CASRTGGGYNSPLHF
v_gene: TRBV7-8; abundance: .; d_gene: .; j_gene: TRBJ2-1; CDR3nt: TGTGCCAGCAGACCGTTGGGGACTCCTGACAATGAGCAGTTCTTC; CDR3aa: CASRPLGTPDNEQFF
v_gene: TRBV5-1; abundance: .; d_gene: .; j_gene: TRBJ1-1; CDR3nt: TGCGCCAGCAGCTTGACAGGTGCCGAGGCTGAAGCTTTCTTT; CDR3aa: CASSLTGAEAEAFF
v_gene: TRBV4-2; abundance: .; d_gene: .; j_gene: TRBJ1-5; CDR3nt: TGTGCCAGCAGCCAAGTTAGGGGTAGAAATCAGCCCCAGCATTTT; CDR3aa: CASSQVRGRNQPQHF
v_gene: TRBV28; abundance: .; d_gene: .; j_gene: TRBJ2-2; CDR3nt: TGTGCCAGCAGTTTAAAGCCCCAGAGGTCCACCGGGGAGCTGTTTTTT; CDR3aa: CASSLKPQRSTGELFF
v_gene: TRBV27; abundance: once; d_gene: .; j_gene: TRBJ1-1; CDR3nt: TGTGCCAGCAGTTTAGGGGCTCAGACCACTGAAGCTTTCTTT; CDR3aa: CASSLGAQTTEAFF
v_gene: TRBV6-1; abundance: .; d_gene: .; j_gene: TRBJ1-5; CDR3nt: TGTGCCAGCAGTGAAGAAGAGGGTGTGCGCCAGCCCCAGCATTTT; CDR3aa: CASSEEEGVRQPQHF
v_gene: TRBV7-2; abundance: .; d_gene: .; j_gene: TRBJ2-3; CDR3nt: TGTGCCAGCGGCCCAGGGTCCACAGATACGCAGTATTTT; CDR3aa: CASGPGSTDTQYF
v_gene: TRBV10-3; abundance: .; d_gene: TRBD2; j_gene: TRBJ2-1; CDR3nt: TGTGCCAGCGGGACTAGCGGGGGTCTCTCCTACAATGAGCAGTTCTTC; CDR3aa: CASGTSGGLSYNEQFF
v_gene: TRBV29-1; abundance: .; d_gene: TRBD1; j_gene: TRBJ2-7; CDR3nt: TGCAGCGCCTCGGTCCAGGGGGTATACGAGCAGTACTTC; CDR3aa: CSASVQGVYEQYF
v_gene: TRBV6-2/TRBV6-3; abundance: .; d_gene: TRBD1; j_gene: TRBJ1-1; CDR3nt: TGTGCCAGCAGTCGTAGGGACAGTCCAACTGAAGCTTTCTTT; CDR3aa: CASSRRDSPTEAFF
v_gene: TRBV2; abundance: .; d_gene: .; j_gene: TRBJ1-4; CDR3nt: TGTGCCATAGGGGGTTTCGATGAAAAACTGTTTTTT; CDR3aa: CAIGGFDEKLFF
v_gene: TRBV28; abundance: .; d_gene: .; j_gene: TRBJ1-5; CDR3nt: TGTGCCAGCACCTGGGGGCCCAATCAGCCCCAGCATTTT; CDR3aa: CASTWGPNQPQHF
v_gene: TRBV28; abundance: .; d_gene: .; j_gene: TRBJ1-4; CDR3nt: TGTGCCAGCAGTTTAAAGGGGGAAAGGAAAGAAAAACTGTTTTTT; CDR3aa: CASSLKGERKEKLFF
v_gene: TRBV23-1; abundance: .; d_gene: .; j_gene: TRBJ2-2; CDR3nt: TGCGCCAGCAGTCAAGCAGGGCCGTGTGCCGGGGAGCTGTTTTTT; CDR3aa: CASSQAGPCAGELFF
v_gene: TRBV6-2/TRBV6-3; abundance: .; d_gene: TRBD2; j_gene: TRBJ2-1; CDR3nt: TGTGCCAGCAGTTACACTAGCGGGACAGCCTACAATGAGCAGTTCTTC; CDR3aa: CASSYTSGTAYNEQFF
v_gene: TRBV11-2; abundance: .; d_gene: .; j_gene: TRBJ1-1; CDR3nt: TGTGCCAGCAGCCAAACAGGTGGATCCTTCACTGAAGCTTTCTTT; CDR3aa: CASSQTGGSFTEAFF
v_gene: TRBV11-2; abundance: once; d_gene: .; j_gene: TRBJ2-7; CDR3nt: TGTGCCAGCAGCTTAGGTGTGGAGCTATACGAGCAGTACTTC; CDR3aa: CASSLGVELYEQYF
v_gene: TRBV19; abundance: .; d_gene: .; j_gene: TRBJ2-7; CDR3nt: TGTGCCAGTAGTAGATGGCACGGAGGTGGTTCCTACGAGCAGTACTTC; CDR3aa: CASSRWHGGGSYEQYF
v_gene: TRBV7-2; abundance: .; d_gene: TRBD2; j_gene: TRBJ2-1; CDR3nt: TGTGCCAGCCTCAGGTTGTTGGGACTAGCGTTGAATGAGCAGTTCTTC; CDR3aa: CASLRLLGLALNEQFF
v_gene: TRBV21-1; abundance: .; d_gene: .; j_gene: TRBJ1-4; CDR3nt: .; CDR3aa: CASSKVGTGTEKLFF
v_gene: TRBV10-3; abundance: once; d_gene: TRBD2; j_gene: TRBJ2-1; CDR3nt: TGTGCCATCAGTATTGGGACTAGCGGTGACTACAATGAGCAGTTCTTC; CDR3aa: CAISIGTSGDYNEQFF
v_gene: TRBV6-2/TRBV6-3; abundance: once; d_gene: TRBD2; j_gene: TRBJ2-1; CDR3nt: TGTGCCAGCAGTTACGAACTAGCGGGGAGATACAATGAGCAGTTCTTC; CDR3aa: CASSYELAGRYNEQFF
v_gene: TRBV18; abundance: .; d_gene: .; j_gene: TRBJ2-2; CDR3nt: TGTGCCAGCTCACCACCGGACAGAACCGGGGAGCTGTTTTTT; CDR3aa: CASSPPDRTGELFF
v_gene: TRBV27; abundance: .; d_gene: .; j_gene: TRBJ2-4; CDR3nt: TGTGCCAGCAGTTCAGGACAGACGATACTAGCCAAAAACATTCAGTACTTC; CDR3aa: CASSSGQTILAKNIQYF
v_gene: TRBV7-6; abundance: .; d_gene: TRBD1; j_gene: TRBJ2-7; CDR3nt: TGTGCCAGCAGCTTAGAAGGGACAGGTATTGGCGAGCAGTACTTC; CDR3aa: CASSLEGTGIGEQYF
v_gene: TRBV3-1/TRBV3-2; abundance: .; d_gene: .; j_gene: TRBJ2-7; CDR3nt: TGTGCCAGCAGCCCTGGTGGACTTATTTACGAGCAGTACTTC; CDR3aa: CASSPGGLIYEQYF
v_gene: TRBV19; abundance: .; d_gene: TRBD1; j_gene: TRBJ1-5; CDR3nt: TGTGCCAGTAGTAATCCTCGGGACAGGGCAGATCCAAATCAGCCCCAGCATTTT; CDR3aa: CASSNPRDRADPNQPQHF
v_gene: TRBV13; abundance: .; d_gene: TRBD2; j_gene: TRBJ2-2; CDR3nt: TGTGCCAGCAGCTTCCCTAGCGGGATTGGCGGGGAGCTGTTTTTT; CDR3aa: CASSFPSGIGGELFF
v_gene: TRBV12-5; abundance: .; d_gene: .; j_gene: TRBJ2-2; CDR3nt: TGTGCTAGTGTGGCGGCCTCTCCGAACACCGGGGAGCTGTTTTTT; CDR3aa: CASVAASPNTGELFF
v_gene: TRBV2; abundance: .; d_gene: .; j_gene: TRBJ2-2; CDR3nt: TGTGCCAGCAGCCCCAGACAGGAGAACACCGGGGAGCTGTTTTTT; CDR3aa: CASSPRQENTGELFF
v_gene: TRBV3-1/TRBV3-2; abundance: .; d_gene: .; j_gene: TRBJ2-3; CDR3nt: TGTGCCAGCAGCCAAAAACCTACTAGCCCGGGGACGCAGTATTTT; CDR3aa: CASSQKPTSPGTQYF
v_gene: TRBV28; abundance: .; d_gene: TRBD2; j_gene: TRBJ2-7; CDR3nt: TGTGCCAGCAGGCCACCGGGACTAGGGAACTCCTACGAGCAGTACTTC; CDR3aa: CASRPPGLGNSYEQYF
v_gene: TRBV30; abundance: .; d_gene: .; j_gene: TRBJ2-2; CDR3nt: TGTGCCTGGAGTGTACCAGCGGAGCACACCGGGGAGCTGTTTTTT; CDR3aa: CAWSVPAEHTGELFF
v_gene: TRBV19; abundance: .; d_gene: .; j_gene: TRBJ1-4; CDR3nt: TGTGCCAGTAGTCAGGTCGTACTGTTTAATGAAAAACTGTTTTTT; CDR3aa: CASSQVVLFNEKLFF
v_gene: TRBV19; abundance: .; d_gene: TRBD2; j_gene: TRBJ2-2; CDR3nt: TGTGCCAGTAGGGGACTAGCGGGAGGGCCTGGGACCGGGGAGCTGTTTTTT; CDR3aa: CASRGLAGGPGTGELFF
v_gene: TRBV9; abundance: .; d_gene: .; j_gene: TRBJ1-3; CDR3nt: TGTGCCAGCAGCGGAATTCAGACACAGGGATCAGGAAACACCATATATTTT; CDR3aa: CASSGIQTQGSGNTIYF
v_gene: TRBV7-9; abundance: .; d_gene: TRBD1; j_gene: TRBJ1-2; CDR3nt: TGTGCCAGCAGCTCTAGGACAGGGAACTATGGCTACACCTTC; CDR3aa: CASSSRTGNYGYTF